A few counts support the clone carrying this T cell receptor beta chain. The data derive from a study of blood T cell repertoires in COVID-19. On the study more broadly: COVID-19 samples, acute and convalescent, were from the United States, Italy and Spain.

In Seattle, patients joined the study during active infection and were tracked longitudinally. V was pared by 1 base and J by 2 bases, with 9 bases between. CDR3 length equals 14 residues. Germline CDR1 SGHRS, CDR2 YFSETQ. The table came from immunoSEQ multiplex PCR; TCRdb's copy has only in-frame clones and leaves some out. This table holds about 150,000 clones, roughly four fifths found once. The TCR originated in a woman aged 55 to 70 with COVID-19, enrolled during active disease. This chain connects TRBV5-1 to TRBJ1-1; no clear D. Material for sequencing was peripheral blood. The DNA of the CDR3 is TGCGCCAGCAGCTTGCAGACATCAAACACTGAAGCTTTCTTT. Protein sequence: CASSLQTSNTEAFF.